This TCR beta chain was sequenced for a study of blood T cell repertoires in COVID-19. Measured with immunoSEQ multiplex PCR; TCRdb has only the in-frame clones, and not every one. The sample records more than 250,000 clones, roughly nine tenths being singletons. V shed 0 bases and J shed 3 bases, with 10 bases lying between them. Per the germline V gene, CDR1 is SGHRS and CDR2 is YFSETQ. This CDR3 has 15 amino acids. Across 20 to 25 US areas, participants ranged in age from roughly 18 to 95 years. J is TRBJ1-5 and V is TRBV5-1, with D maybe TRBD1 (6 bases). This TCR derives from a woman younger than 30 who had recovered from COVID-19. The material sequenced was PBMCs or T cells enriched from blood (not recorded which). The CDR3 is CASSLDTGLNQPQHF. CDR3 in DNA: TGCGCCAGCAGCTTGGATACAGGGCTCAATCAGCCCCAGCATTTT.